The clone carrying this T cell receptor beta chain was seen at least ten times. The antigen remains undetermined. From the reads, TCRdb called clonotypes with MiXCR, one entry per CDR3 protein. The sample yields more than 250,000 distinct CDR3 sequences, 25% seen once. The V gene's germline CDR1 is SGHTA and CDR2 FQGNSA. CDR3 length: 16 amino acids. V was clipped by 0 bases and J by 4 bases; unmatched bases: 3. The data originate from a study of T cell repertoires in cytomegalovirus infection. The sequencing used cultured PBMCs, collected from culture after CMV antigen stimulation. This rearrangement joins TRBV7-2 to TRBJ1-3, with 10 bases matching TRBD1. This clonotype originated in a human donor in good health (CMV status not recorded). Some clones in this sample may be carry-over from other donors' samples. The CDR3 sequence: CASSLALTGGGNTIYF. CDR3 sequence (DNA): TGTGCCAGCAGCTTAGCGTTGACAGGGGGCGGAAACACCATATATTTT. Full variable domain (remainder filled in from reference TRBV7-2 and TRBJ1-3): GAGVSQSPSNKVTEKGKDVELRCDPISGHTALYWYRQSLGQGLEFLIYFQGNSAPDKSGLPSDRFSAERTGGSVSTLTIQRTQQEDSAVYLCASSLALTGGGNTIYFGEGSWLTVV.